A single sample is the source of the 18 T cell receptor beta chains below, sequenced in a study of T cells in localized non-small cell lung cancer. TCRdb's copy holds only in-frame clones and misses some; the assay was immunoSEQ multiplex PCR. The data contain about 53,000 clones, approximately 88% of them singletons. The source was peripheral blood mononuclear cells, collected before any cancer treatment. The receptors shown here come from a man between 40 and 69 years old with stage III lung adenocarcinoma.

This chain's CDR3 is CAISDPMGGGGTYEQYF. CDR3 DNA: TGTGCCATCAGTGACCCCATGGGAGGCGGGGGGACCTACGAGCAGTACTTC. The V and J genes are TRBV10-3 and TRBJ2-7, with TRBD2 matching 8 bases. The germline gives CDR1 ENHRY, CDR2 SYGVKD. CDR3 length: 17 residues. J lost 2 bases, V lost 3 bases, and 12 bases had no gene match.

This CDR3 reads CASSLVPDTGELFF. CDR3 DNA sequence: TGTGCCAGCAGCTTAGTTCCGGACACCGGGGAGCTGTTTTTT. The chain recombines TRBV7-6 with TRBJ2-2; D is unresolved. Trimming took 1 base from V and 3 from J, leaving 6 bases between them. The germline V gene has CDR1 SGHVS and CDR2 FNYEAQ. The CDR3 contains 14 residues.

The rearrangement links TRBV27 to TRBJ2-3; no clear D gene. Trimming cost V 2 bases and J 3 bases, with 6 bases left between them. Germline CDR1 MNHEY, CDR2 SMNVEV (reference sequence). This CDR3 is 13 amino acids long. CDR3 DNA sequence: TGTGCCAGCAGTTTAATGAGGACAGATACGCAGTATTTT. Its translation: CASSLMRTDTQYF.

The chain uses TRBV19 and TRBJ2-1; 11 nucleotides match TRBD2. The CDR3 covers 15 residues. V trimming: 3 bases; J trimming: 7 bases; junction bases outside the gene matches: 5. Germline loops: CDR1 LNHDA, CDR2 SQIVND (reference sequence). CDR3 region: CASSIGTSGGNEQFF. DNA of the CDR3: TGTGCCAGTAGTATTGGGACTAGCGGAGGGAATGAGCAGTTCTTC.

V usage is TRBV5-1 and J usage is TRBJ1-2; perhaps TRBD1 as D (6 bases). Looked up from germline, CDR1 is SGHRS and CDR2 is YFSETQ. Trimming removed 0 bases at V and 2 bases at J, with 8 bases between. CDR3 length equals 14 residues. The CDR3 DNA reads as TGCGCCAGCAGCTTGGGAACAGGGAACTATGGCTACACCTTC. Residues: CASSLGTGNYGYTF.

This chain joins TRBV7-9 and TRBJ2-2, with TRBD1 matching 10 bases. This CDR3 has 15 residues. V shed 6 bases and J 5 bases; nucleotides not matched to a gene: 6. Germline-derived CDR1 and CDR2 are SEHNR and FQNEAQ (reference sequence). CDR3 coding DNA: TGTGCCAGCAGTGGGGACAGGGGAAATACCGGGGAGCTGTTTTTT. It yields the protein CASSGDRGNTGELFF.

The chain links TRBV10-3 to TRBJ2-5; 10 nucleotides line up with TRBD1. V was clipped by 0 bases and J by 5 bases; unmatched bases: 3. Germline assignment: CDR1 ENHRY and CDR2 SYGVKD. There are 15 residues in the CDR3. CDR3 region: CAISESTGGGETQYF. CDR3 DNA sequence: TGTGCCATCAGTGAGTCGACAGGGGGCGGGGAGACCCAGTACTTC.

The gene calls are TRBV30 and TRBJ1-1; D not certain. The V gene lost 1 base and the J gene lost 5 bases, with 8 bases spanning the gap. The CDR3 extends over 12 amino acids. Germline V CDR1 and CDR2: GTSNPN, SVGIG (reference sequence). CDR3 loop: CAWSGVGTEAFF. CDR3 bases: TGTGCCTGGAGTGGGGTGGGGACTGAAGCTTTCTTT.

This rearrangement joins TRBV15 to TRBJ2-7; the D is unclear. Germline assignment: CDR1 LNHNV and CDR2 YYDKDF (reference sequence). Trimming left V 0 bases short and J 0 bases short, with 12 bases between. There are 16 residues in the CDR3. Here the CDR3 reads CATSRDRASSSYEQYF. DNA of the CDR3: TGTGCCACCAGCAGAGATCGAGCGTCGAGCTCCTACGAGCAGTACTTC.

The gene calls are TRBV7-3 and TRBJ2-2; D might be TRBD2 (5 bases). The ends were cut back, 4 bases at V and 3 bases at J, with 9 bases in the middle. CDR1 SGHTA and CDR2 FQGTGA come from the germline V gene. This CDR3 has 14 amino acids. CDR3 nucleotides: TGTGCCAGCAGCTCGGGGAGTCACACCGGGGAGCTGTTTTTT. Protein product: CASSSGSHTGELFF.

The DNA for the CDR3 is TGTGCCAGTAGCCCTACTGGAGTAAGAGCGCCCCAGCATTTT. It is translated as CASSPTGVRAPQHF. The chain recombines TRBV19 with TRBJ1-5; D is unresolved. V lost 6 bases, J lost 9 bases, and 18 bases lay in between. This CDR3 region has 14 residues. Germline values: CDR1 LNHDA, CDR2 SQIVND (reference sequence).

The chain links TRBV5-6 to TRBJ2-7; 8 nucleotides agree with TRBD1. The germline CDR1 and CDR2 sequences are SGHDT and YYEEEE. Losses at the gene ends were 5 bases for V and 4 bases for J; bases not matched to a gene: 11. This CDR3 contains 15 residues. The CDR3 region has the DNA TGTGCCAGCAGTTTCGCAGGGGGCTTCATATACGAGCAGTACTTC. Translating it yields CASSFAGGFIYEQYF.

This chain joins TRBV10-3 and TRBJ1-6, with a tentative D call TRBD1 (5 bases). The germline V gene encodes CDR1 ENHRY and CDR2 SYGVKD. CDR3 length equals 14 residues. The V end was cut by 9 bases, the J end by 5 bases, with 14 bases between. CDR3 bases: TGTGCCATAACGAGGGGTGCTAATAATTCACCCCTCCACTTT. This sequence encodes CAITRGANNSPLHF.

The V gene is TRBV5-5, the J gene TRBJ1-1; 10 positions agree with TRBD1. CDR3 length equals 15 residues. Germline CDR1 SGHKS, CDR2 YYEKEE (reference sequence). V dropped 1 base and J dropped 3; count of bases not matched to a gene: 3. The CDR3: CASSLTGQGYTEAFF. DNA for the CDR3: TGTGCCAGCAGCTTGACGGGACAGGGGTACACTGAAGCTTTCTTT.

This clone was found a few times. The chain is built from TRBV6-5 and TRBJ2-2; 14 positions agree with TRBD2. Germline assignment: CDR1 MNHEY and CDR2 SVGAGI. With V trimmed by 6 bases and J by 6 bases, 3 bases remained unmatched. The CDR3 has 15 amino acids. Here the CDR3 reads CASSRLAGGAGELFF. CDR3 DNA: TGTGCCAGCAGCCGACTAGCGGGGGGGGCCGGGGAGCTGTTTTTT.

V usage is TRBV29-1 and J usage is TRBJ2-5; D might be TRBD2 (9 bases). The V end was cut by 1 base, the J end by 4 bases, with 19 bases between. From germline, CDR1 is SQVTM and CDR2 ANQGSEA. The CDR3 is made up of 16 amino acids. The CDR3 region is CSVEAPSSGTGETQYF. As DNA, the CDR3 is TGCAGCGTTGAAGCTCCCTCTAGCGGGACAGGAGAGACCCAGTACTTC.

This clone appeared once. The J gene is TRBJ2-5, the V gene TRBV19; D unresolved. The CDR3 totals 14 residues. V dropped 5 bases and J dropped 3 bases, with 13 bases sitting between them. CDR1 and CDR2 from the germline V gene are LNHDA and SQIVND (reference sequence). The CDR3 DNA is TGTGCCAGTAGTCCTCCCTCGGTGAAAGAGACCCAGTACTTC. It yields the protein CASSPPSVKETQYF.

The J gene is TRBJ1-1, the V gene TRBV7-9, with D perhaps TRBD1 (5 bases). The V gene's germline CDR1 is SEHNR and CDR2 FQNEAQ (reference sequence). Trimming cost V 5 bases and J 3 bases, with 16 bases left between them. This CDR3 is built from 15 residues. The CDR3 loop reads CASSPSQGPYTEAFF. In DNA, the CDR3 is TGTGCCAGCAGCCCCTCTCAGGGACCCTACACTGAAGCTTTCTTT.